What follows are 16 T cell receptor beta chains derived from one specimen sequenced in a study of blood T cell repertoires in COVID-19. Generated by immunoSEQ multiplex PCR, the TCRdb table keeps only in-frame clones and is missing some. In the table there are tens of thousands of clones, approximately 81% of which are singletons. The sample taken for sequencing was peripheral blood. The receptors here all came from a man in his 60s with COVID-19, enrolled during active disease.

The V gene is TRBV3-1 (or the pseudogene TRBV3-2), the J gene TRBJ1-2, with D perhaps matching TRBD1 (6 bases). CDR3 size: 16 residues. Between the trimmed V and J ends, which lost 2 bases and 6 bases, there was a span of 19 bases. Germline CDR1 and CDR2: LGHDT and YNNKEL (reference sequence). The CDR3 nucleotides read TGTGCCAGCAGCCAACGGGACAACAGGGAGGGAAATGGCTACACCTTC. Translating it yields CASSQRDNREGNGYTF.

The chain uses TRBV7-2 and TRBJ1-2; D not certain. Looked up from germline, CDR1 is SGHTA and CDR2 is FQGNSA. Trimming took off 5 bases at V and 7 bases at J, with 17 bases between the two ends. This CDR3 spans 14 amino acids. The CDR3 DNA is TGTGCCAGCAGCCCCCCGGTCGAAACGAGTGGCTACACCTTC. It encodes CASSPPVETSGYTF.

The chain joins TRBV7-9 to TRBJ1-2; tentative D call: TRBD1 (6 bases). This CDR3 contains 15 residues. Trimming took off 5 bases at V and 4 bases at J, with 17 bases between the two ends. Germline V gives CDR1 SEHNR, CDR2 FQNEAQ (reference sequence). CDR3: CASSLGAGEFYGYTF. DNA of the CDR3: TGTGCCAGCAGCCTAGGGGCAGGGGAGTTCTATGGCTACACCTTC. Combining the CDR3 with reference TRBV7-9 and TRBJ1-2 gives the whole variable domain DTGVSQNPRHKITKRGQNVTFRCDPISEHNRLYWYRQTLGQGPEFLTYFQNEAQLEKSRLLSDRFSAERPKGSFSTLEIQRTEQGDSAMYLCASSLGAGEFYGYTFGSGTRLTVV.

J is TRBJ1-4 and V is TRBV7-9; 8 positions match TRBD1. Germline V gives CDR1 SEHNR, CDR2 FQNEAQ (reference sequence). After removal of 5 bases from V and 7 bases from J, the junction contained 9 bases not matched to a gene. CDR3 length: 15 residues. The CDR3 sequence is CASSLWAGGIEKLFF. The CDR3 DNA reads as TGTGCCAGCAGCCTCTGGGCAGGGGGCATTGAAAAACTGTTTTTT.

The table lists this clone with a count of one. J is TRBJ1-4 and V is TRBV2; D may be TRBD1 (6 bases). CDR1 is SNHLY and CDR2 is FYNNEI in the germline V gene. This CDR3 has 14 amino acids. The V end lost 6 bases, the J end lost 8 bases, and 16 bases lay between the germline ends. In nucleotides, the CDR3 is TGTGCCAGCAGGGTAGGGGAGGGGGACGAAAAACTGTTTTTT. Encoded protein: CASRVGEGDEKLFF. The variable domain in full, completed from reference TRBV2 and TRBJ1-4, reads EPEVTQTPSHQVTQMGQEVILRCVPISNHLYFYWYRQILGQKVEFLVSFYNNEISEKSEIFDDQFSVERPDGSNFTLKIRSTKLEDSAMYFCASRVGEGDEKLFFGSGTQLSVL.

The chain recombines TRBV2 with TRBJ1-1, with D possibly matching TRBD1 (5 bases). Trimming pared 0 bases from V and 1 base from J, leaving 6 bases between. Germline V gene sequence: CDR1 SNHLY, CDR2 FYNNEI. The CDR3 covers 14 residues. Here the CDR3 reads CASSEAQGNTEAFF. As DNA, the CDR3 is TGTGCCAGCAGTGAAGCGCAGGGGAACACTGAAGCTTTCTTT.

As DNA, the CDR3 is TGTGCCAGCAGCCAGGGAGCGGGGGTGGGTCAGCCCCAGCATTTT. Amino acid sequence: CASSQGAGVGQPQHF. The V and J genes are TRBV4-2 and TRBJ1-5, with D perhaps matching TRBD1 (5 bases). Trimming removed 3 bases at V and 6 bases at J, with 15 bases between. This CDR3 region has 15 residues. Germline V lookup: CDR1 LGHNA, CDR2 YNFKEQ.

This chain connects TRBV7-9 to TRBJ2-2; 7 bases align to TRBD1. The CDR3 sequence is 15 residues long. In germline, CDR1 is SEHNR, CDR2 FQNEAQ (reference sequence). V lost 6 bases and J lost 3; bases outside the gene matches: 7. The CDR3 sequence: CASSSRQGYTGELFF. The CDR3 DNA is TGTGCCAGCAGTTCAAGACAGGGTTACACCGGGGAGCTGTTTTTT. Full variable domain (outside the CDR3, taken from reference TRBV7-9 and TRBJ2-2): DTGVSQNPRHKITKRGQNVTFRCDPISEHNRLYWYRQTLGQGPEFLTYFQNEAQLEKSRLLSDRFSAERPKGSFSTLEIQRTEQGDSAMYLCASSSRQGYTGELFFGEGSRLTVL.

The CDR3 protein is CSVEEGVTEAFF. The DNA for the CDR3 is TGCAGCGTTGAAGAGGGCGTTACTGAAGCTTTCTTT. The chain combines TRBV29-1 with TRBJ1-1; D remains ambiguous. With 0 bases removed from V and 5 bases from J, the gap between germline ends came to 7 bases. The germline gives CDR1 SQVTM, CDR2 ANQGSEA. The CDR3 loop spans 12 amino acids.

The gene calls are TRBV7-6 and TRBJ1-2; possibly TRBD1 for D (5 bases). The germline V gene encodes CDR1 SGHVS and CDR2 FNYEAQ. The CDR3 totals 15 residues. Trimming cost V 5 bases and J 5 bases, with 18 bases left between them. The CDR3 protein is CASSLGRQSPYGYTF. CDR3 nucleotide sequence: TGTGCCAGCAGCCTGGGGCGTCAGTCCCCGTATGGCTACACCTTC.

V is TRBV15 and J is TRBJ2-2; D is perhaps TRBD2 (6 bases). Trimming removed 9 bases from V and 1 base from J, with 9 bases in between. The CDR3 loop spans 13 amino acids. The germline gives CDR1 LNHNV, CDR2 YYDKDF (reference sequence). The CDR3 DNA follows: TGTGCCACTATGGGACTGAACACCGGGGAGCTGTTTTTT. Translated: CATMGLNTGELFF.

The chain couples TRBV11-2 to TRBJ2-3, with unresolved D. Germline V gene data show CDR1 as SGHAT and CDR2 as FQNNGV. This CDR3 is built from 12 residues. Trimming took 4 bases from V and 7 from J, leaving 9 bases between them. The CDR3 nucleotides read TGTGCCAGCAGCTCTCAACTCAATACGCAGTATTTT. Protein sequence: CASSSQLNTQYF.

This clone was seen only a few times. The chain employs TRBV6-8 and TRBJ2-1, with 9 bases that match TRBD2. This CDR3 is built from 18 residues. The germline gives CDR1 MNHGY, CDR2 SAAAGT. The V segment lost 4 bases and the J segment 8 bases; nucleotides outside the gene matches: 18. The CDR3 loop reads CASSLTEDWLAGLDEQFF. CDR3 DNA: TGTGCCAGCAGTTTGACGGAGGACTGGCTAGCGGGACTCGATGAGCAGTTCTTC.

V is TRBV10-3 and J is TRBJ1-2, with D possibly TRBD1 on 5 matching bases. Germline assignment: CDR1 ENHRY and CDR2 SYGVKD. Deletions cut 3 bases from V and 0 bases from J, with 11 bases between. This CDR3 has 15 residues. CDR3 sequence: CAISERGLSNYGYTF. DNA for the CDR3: TGTGCCATCAGTGAACGGGGACTTTCTAACTATGGCTACACCTTC.

This chain joins TRBV6-6 and TRBJ1-2; no reliable D call. Germline CDR1 and CDR2: MNHNY and SVGAGI (reference sequence). V lost 8 bases and J 5 bases, leaving 18 bases between the germline ends. The CDR3 extends over 14 amino acids. CDR3 region: CASGNGQLDYGYTF. CDR3 coding DNA: TGTGCCAGCGGAAATGGGCAGTTGGATTATGGCTACACCTTC.

The chain couples TRBV7-3 to TRBJ2-2; D ambiguous. CDR1 SGHTA and CDR2 FQGTGA come from the germline V gene. V lost 1 base and J 1 base, leaving 10 bases between the germline ends. This CDR3 contains 16 residues. CDR3 loop: CASSLIGQVNTGELFF. In nucleotides, the CDR3 is TGTGCCAGCAGCTTAATTGGGCAGGTGAACACCGGGGAGCTGTTTTTT.